This T cell receptor (beta chain) was captured in a study of CD4+ T cells in melanoma. The CDR3 is 16 residues long. Germline CDR1 and CDR2: SGHNT and YYREEE (reference sequence). V lost 0 bases and J lost 0, with 10 bases in between. Produced via immunoSEQ multiplex PCR; TCRdb's table is partial and in-frame only. Of 140,000 or so clones in the sample, around 90% were seen once. The J gene is TRBJ2-4, the V gene TRBV5-4, with D possibly matching TRBD1 (6 bases). This sequence originates from a human donor with melanoma. Written as DNA, the CDR3 is TGTGCCAGCAGCTTGGGGCAGGGGATAGCCAAAAACATTCAGTACTTC. Protein product: CASSLGQGIAKNIQYF. The full variable domain, rest sourced from reference TRBV5-4 and TRBJ2-4, is ETGVTQSPTHLIKTRGQQVTLRCSSQSGHNTVSWYQQALGQGPQFIFQYYREEENGRGNFPPRFSGLQFPNYSSELNVNALELDDSALYLCASSLGQGIAKNIQYFGAGTRLSVL.